The rows below give T cell receptor beta chains drawn from one sample of a study of blood T cell repertoires in COVID-19. TCRdb keeps only in-frame clones here, not all; method: immunoSEQ multiplex PCR. Here the sample spans a few hundred thousand clones, 80% to 85% being singletons. Sequencing used peripheral blood. The receptors derive from a person aged 65 to 85 with COVID-19, enrolled during active disease. CDR3s include the opening cysteine and the closing phenylalanine or tryptophan. The D gene is left open where the match is weak. Clone size is stated in some rows and not others, as once, few, many or a class when expanded.

clone_size,j_call,d_call,v_call,cdr3_nt,cdr3_aa
NA,TRBJ2-3,NA,TRBV7-2,TGTGCCAGCAGCTTTGCTGGACTAACATCAGATACGCAGTATTTT,CASSFAGLTSDTQYF
NA,TRBJ2-5,NA,TRBV5-1,TGCGCCAGCAGCCCGGGTGCAGCCGACCGGGAGACCCAGTACTTC,CASSPGAADRETQYF
NA,TRBJ1-3,TRBD1,TRBV28,TGTGCCAGCAGGCAAACAGGGGAGTACTCTGGAAACACCATATATTTT,CASRQTGEYSGNTIYF
NA,TRBJ1-1,NA,TRBV19,TGTGCCAGTATTCACAGGGAGGGGAACACTGAAGCTTTCTTT,CASIHREGNTEAFF
once,TRBJ2-7,TRBD1,TRBV5-6,TGTGCCAGCAGCTTGGGACAGGGCCACTCCTACGAGCAGTACTTC,CASSLGQGHSYEQYF
few,TRBJ2-7,NA,TRBV7-3,TGTGCCAGCAGCTTAGGAGGGCCCTACGAGCAGTACTTC,CASSLGGPYEQYF
NA,TRBJ1-1,TRBD1,TRBV11-2,TGTGCCAGCAGCCGGACAGGGACTGAAGCTTTCTTT,CASSRTGTEAFF
NA,TRBJ1-5,NA,TRBV27,TGTGCCAGCAGTTTCGGGGGGGAGGGAGTACAGCCCCAGCATTTT,CASSFGGEGVQPQHF
NA,TRBJ2-7,NA,TRBV13,TGTGCCAGCAGCTTATTATACGAGCAGTACTTC,CASSLLYEQYF
NA,TRBJ2-2,TRBD1,TRBV4-3,TGCGCCAGCCGAAGGGCAGGGGGATCCGGGGAGCTGTTTTTT,CASRRAGGSGELFF
NA,TRBJ1-2,NA,TRBV5-4,TGTGCCAGCAGCTCGCCCCTATCCTCCGGCTACACCTTC,CASSSPLSSGYTF
NA,TRBJ1-1,TRBD1,TRBV7-2,TGTGCCAGCAGCTTACATGCAGGGGGAGACACTGAAGCTTTCTTT,CASSLHAGGDTEAFF
many,TRBJ2-1,NA,TRBV6-5,TGTGCCAGCAGTTACAAGACGGGTTCATACAATGAGCAGTTCTTC,CASSYKTGSYNEQFF
NA,TRBJ2-7,TRBD1,TRBV15,TGTGCCACCAGCAGAGACCGGGACAGGCCCTACGAGCAGTACTTC,CATSRDRDRPYEQYF
NA,TRBJ2-7,TRBD2,TRBV28,TGTGCCAGCAGTTTCCCCAAGACCCGACTAGCGGGAGGCAGCTACGAGCAGTACTTC,CASSFPKTRLAGGSYEQYF
NA,TRBJ2-3,TRBD1,TRBV5-1,TGCGCCAGCAGCTTGGAGGGACAGGGAACAGATACGCAGTATTTT,CASSLEGQGTDTQYF
NA,TRBJ2-7,NA,TRBV29-1,TGCAGCGCCCTGGCCGTGGGGGCCGAGCAGTACTTC,CSALAVGAEQYF
NA,TRBJ1-4,TRBD1,TRBV5-1,TGCGCCAGCAGCGCCGTACCGGGACAGGCTAATGAAAAACTGTTTTTT,CASSAVPGQANEKLFF
NA,TRBJ1-5,TRBD1,TRBV5-3,TGTGCCAGAAGCCATAAACAGGGGGTCAGCAATCAGCCCCAGCATTTT,CARSHKQGVSNQPQHF
NA,TRBJ2-3,TRBD2,TRBV11-1,TGTGCCAGCAGCTTCCTCCTAGCGGGGAGGGTGGATACGCAGTATTTT,CASSFLLAGRVDTQYF
NA,TRBJ2-7,TRBD1,TRBV7-2,TGTGCCAGCAGCTCCTACGACAGGGGTTACGACGAGCAGTACTTC,CASSSYDRGYDEQYF
NA,TRBJ1-4,NA,TRBV29-1,TGCAGCGTTGTCCTGGGGGTGGGGGCGTGGGAGAAAAAACTGTTTTTT,CSVVLGVGAWEKKLFF
NA,TRBJ1-5,TRBD1,TRBV4-1,TGCGCCAGCAGCCAAGATCCCGGACAGGGGGTGAGGCCCCAGCATTTT,CASSQDPGQGVRPQHF
NA,TRBJ2-1,TRBD2,TRBV6-5,TGTGCCAGTACGAGCGGGAGCTCCTACAATGAGCAGTTCTTC,CASTSGSSYNEQFF
NA,TRBJ1-3,TRBD1,TRBV2,TGTGCCAGCAGCGAACCCGACAGGGGAGGTGGAAACACCATATATTTT,CASSEPDRGGGNTIYF
once,TRBJ2-3,TRBD2,TRBV9,TGTGCCAGCAGCCCCCTGTTAGCGGGAGGAAGCACAGATACGCAGTATTTT,CASSPLLAGGSTDTQYF
once,TRBJ2-5,NA,TRBV5-1,TGCGCCAGCAGCCCGGGGACTGTAGCACAAGAGACCCAGTACTTC,CASSPGTVAQETQYF
NA,TRBJ1-4,NA,TRBV4-3,TGCGCCAGCAGCCAAGATCAGGGGACGGGTGAAAAACTGTTTTTT,CASSQDQGTGEKLFF
once,TRBJ2-6,TRBD1,TRBV5-4,TGTGCCAGCAGCGGCTACAGGGGGAATGGGGCCAACGTCCTGACTTTC,CASSGYRGNGANVLTF
NA,TRBJ1-1,NA,TRBV2,TGTGCCAGCAGTGAACTCAGGGGAGGGGATGAAGCTTTCTTT,CASSELRGGDEAFF
NA,TRBJ2-7,NA,TRBV11-2,TGTGCCAGCAGCTCATTACAGGGGGGGTACGAGCAGTACTTC,CASSSLQGGYEQYF
NA,TRBJ2-7,NA,TRBV5-1,TGCGCCAGCAGCAGCCTCGGTGCGGCAGGGGCCCTCGAGCAGTACTTC,CASSSLGAAGALEQYF
NA,TRBJ2-5,NA,TRBV28,TGTGCCAGCAGTCCTCCGAGGAGGGATGAGACCCAGTACTTC,CASSPPRRDETQYF
NA,TRBJ2-2,NA,TRBV20-1,TGCAGTGCTAGTACCACTGGAGCCGTGAGTACCGGGGAGCTGTTTTTT,CSASTTGAVSTGELFF
NA,TRBJ1-1,NA,TRBV3-1/TRBV3-2,TGTGCCAGCAGCCAACTCCCCCGGACTGAAGCTTTCTTT,CASSQLPRTEAFF
NA,TRBJ1-2,NA,TRBV4-3,TGCGCCAGCAGCCAAGTTTGGGGGCGCCAAGGCTACACCTTC,CASSQVWGRQGYTF
NA,TRBJ1-1,NA,TRBV11-3,TGTGCCAGCAGCTTAGATGGGCAGAACACTGAAGCTTTCTTT,CASSLDGQNTEAFF
NA,TRBJ2-3,NA,TRBV2,TGTGCCAGCAGTGAGCGGATAGACACAGATACGCAGTATTTT,CASSERIDTDTQYF